This TCR beta chain was obtained from a study of blood T cell repertoires in COVID-19. TCRdb keeps only in-frame clones here, not all; method: immunoSEQ multiplex PCR. This table has 400,000 to 500,000 clones, roughly 90% appearing once. CDR3 length: 12 residues. The germline V gene encodes CDR1 MNHEY and CDR2 SVGAGI. Trimming cost V 7 bases and J 10 bases, with 16 bases left between them. Those enrolled, adults aged roughly 18 to 95 years, came from around 25 US areas. Participants' own reports of clinical history determined their cohort assignment. The specimen was PBMCs or T cells enriched from blood (not recorded which). The TCR sequence derives from a woman in her forties who had recovered from COVID-19. The rearrangement links TRBV6-5 to TRBJ1-1; weak D call: TRBD1 (6 bases). The CDR3: CASTRDRPVAFF. Here the CDR3 DNA reads TGTGCCAGCACCAGAGACAGGCCCGTAGCTTTCTTT.